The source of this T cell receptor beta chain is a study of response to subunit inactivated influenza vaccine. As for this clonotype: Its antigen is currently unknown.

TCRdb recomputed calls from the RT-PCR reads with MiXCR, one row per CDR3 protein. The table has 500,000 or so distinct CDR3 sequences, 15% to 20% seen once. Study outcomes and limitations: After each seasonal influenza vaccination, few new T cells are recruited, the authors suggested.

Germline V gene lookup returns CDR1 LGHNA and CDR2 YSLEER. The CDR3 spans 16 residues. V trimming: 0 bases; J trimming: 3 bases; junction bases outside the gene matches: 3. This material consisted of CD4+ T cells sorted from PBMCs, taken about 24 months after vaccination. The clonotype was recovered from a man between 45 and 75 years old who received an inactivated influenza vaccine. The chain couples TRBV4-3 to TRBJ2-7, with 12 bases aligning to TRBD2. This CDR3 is CASSQETGLAGYEQYF. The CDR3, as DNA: TGCGCCAGCAGCCAAGAGACGGGACTAGCGGGCTACGAGCAGTACTTC.